A selection of T cell receptor beta chains follows, all from one sample in a study of CD8+ T cells in alopecia areata. TCRdb's copy holds only in-frame clones and misses some; the assay was immunoSEQ multiplex PCR. The sample has around 300,000 clones; 60% are singletons. The specimen was CD4+ T cells sorted from blood, collected at week 52, from a patient treated with tofacitinib. The receptors were gathered from a human donor with alopecia areata. Both conserved end residues are part of each CDR3. The order of the fields is V gene, clone size, D gene, J gene, CDR3 length, CDR3 DNA, CDR3 protein. A D gene is named only where the DNA matches it firmly. Size is omitted from some rows. Given values are once, few, many or a class for expanded clones.

TRBV5-1	.	.	TRBJ2-1	14	TGCGCCAGCAGCTTGGGGGCAGGGGCCAATGAGCAGTTCTTC	CASSLGAGANEQFF
TRBV30	.	.	TRBJ2-6	13	TGTGCCTGGAGTTCATCCGGGGCCAACGTCCTGACTTTC	CAWSSSGANVLTF
TRBV25-1	.	.	TRBJ1-6	14	TGTGCCAGCGAGGCCAGCTCCTATAATTCACCCCTCCACTTT	CASEASSYNSPLHF
TRBV5-1	.	TRBD2	TRBJ2-5	16	TGCGCCAGCAGCTTACTTCCGGGACTAGCTCAAGAGACCCAGTACTTC	CASSLLPGLAQETQYF
TRBV5-6	.	TRBD2	TRBJ2-5	17	TGTGCCAGCAGCCCGACTAGCGGGGCCACCTTTCAAGAGACCCAGTACTTC	CASSPTSGATFQETQYF
TRBV7-8	.	.	TRBJ1-5	16	TGTGCCAGCAGCTGGGGATCCAGGGATACCGTTCAGCCCCAGCATTTT	CASSWGSRDTVQPQHF
TRBV29-1	.	.	TRBJ1-5	9	TGCAGCGTTGAGGAAGCCCAGCATTTT	CSVEEAQHF
TRBV5-4	.	TRBD2	TRBJ2-5	16	TGTGCCAGCAGCTTCGCTAGCGGGGGGGCCCTTAAGACCCAGTACTTC	CASSFASGGALKTQYF
TRBV5-1	few	.	TRBJ2-1	16	TGCGCCAGCAGCCCGGGGGGCCCGAGCTCCTACAATGAGCAGTTCTTC	CASSPGGPSSYNEQFF
TRBV20-1	.	.	TRBJ2-1	10	TGCAGTGCTAGGAATAATGAGCAGTTCTTC	CSARNNEQFF
TRBV5-4	.	TRBD1	TRBJ1-1	15	TGTGCCAGCAGCTACGGACAGGGGAGGAACACTGAAGCTTTCTTT	CASSYGQGRNTEAFF
TRBV30	once	TRBD1	TRBJ2-7	14	TGTGCCTGGAGTGAGGGACAGCTTCGGGACGAGCAGTACTTC	CAWSEGQLRDEQYF
TRBV4-3	.	.	TRBJ2-5	14	TGCGCCAGCAGCCAGGGTCGGGTTTCAGAGACCCAGTACTTC	CASSQGRVSETQYF
TRBV6-5	.	TRBD2	TRBJ2-7	15	TGTGCCAGCAGAAAAACTAGCGGGGATTCGTACGAGCAGTACTTC	CASRKTSGDSYEQYF
TRBV15	.	.	TRBJ2-1	17	TGTGCCACCAGCAGAGATAGGAGGGGGCCCATTAGCGGTGAGCAGTTCTTC	CATSRDRRGPISGEQFF
TRBV25-1	.	.	TRBJ2-5	13	TGTGCCAGCACCAAACAGCTCCAAGAGACCCAGTACTTC	CASTKQLQETQYF
TRBV25-1	.	TRBD1	TRBJ2-1	16	TGTGCCAGCAGTGGAGGCAGGGGGCTGTCCTACAATGAGCAGTTCTTC	CASSGGRGLSYNEQFF
TRBV11-2	.	TRBD1	TRBJ1-2	12	TGTGCCAGCAGCTTTGGGACAGGGGGCTACACCTTC	CASSFGTGGYTF